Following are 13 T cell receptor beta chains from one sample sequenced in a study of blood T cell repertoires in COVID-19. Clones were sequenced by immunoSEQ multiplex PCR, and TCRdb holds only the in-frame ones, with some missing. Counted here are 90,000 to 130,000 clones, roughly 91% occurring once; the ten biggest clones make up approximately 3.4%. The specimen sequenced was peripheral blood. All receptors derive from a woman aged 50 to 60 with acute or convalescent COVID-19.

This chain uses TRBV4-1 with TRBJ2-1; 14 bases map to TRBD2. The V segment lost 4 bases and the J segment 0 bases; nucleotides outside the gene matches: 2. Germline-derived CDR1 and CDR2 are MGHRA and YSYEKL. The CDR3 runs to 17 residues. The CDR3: CASSLGTSGSSYNEQFF. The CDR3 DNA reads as TGCGCCAGCAGCCTGGGGACTAGCGGGAGCTCCTACAATGAGCAGTTCTTC.

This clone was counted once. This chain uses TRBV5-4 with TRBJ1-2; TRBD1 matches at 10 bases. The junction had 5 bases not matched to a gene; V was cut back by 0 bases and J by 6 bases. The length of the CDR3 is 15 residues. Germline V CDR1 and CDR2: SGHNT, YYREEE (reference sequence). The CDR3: CASSLGGQGRDGYTF. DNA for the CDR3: TGTGCCAGCAGCTTGGGGGGACAGGGGCGTGATGGCTACACCTTC.

CDR3 in DNA: TGTGCCACCCCGACTAGCGGGAGGGGAGATACGCAGTATTTT. Protein sequence: CATPTSGRGDTQYF. The chain couples TRBV2 to TRBJ2-3; 14 positions match TRBD2. Germline V gene data show CDR1 as SNHLY and CDR2 as FYNNEI. The junction had 5 bases not matched to a gene; V was cut back by 10 bases and J by 5 bases. CDR3 length: 14 amino acids.

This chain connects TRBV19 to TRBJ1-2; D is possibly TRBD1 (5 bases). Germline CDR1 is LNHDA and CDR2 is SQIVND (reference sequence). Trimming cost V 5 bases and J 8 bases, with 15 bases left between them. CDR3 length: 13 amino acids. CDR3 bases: TGTGCCAGTAGTCTGAATCTGGGGCACGGCTACACCTTC. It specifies CASSLNLGHGYTF.

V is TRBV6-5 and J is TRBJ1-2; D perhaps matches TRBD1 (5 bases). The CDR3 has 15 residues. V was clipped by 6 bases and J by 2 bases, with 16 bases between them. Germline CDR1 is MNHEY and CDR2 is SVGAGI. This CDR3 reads CASRPPTASNYGYTF. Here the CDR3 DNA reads TGTGCCAGCAGACCTCCGACAGCCTCAAACTATGGCTACACCTTC.

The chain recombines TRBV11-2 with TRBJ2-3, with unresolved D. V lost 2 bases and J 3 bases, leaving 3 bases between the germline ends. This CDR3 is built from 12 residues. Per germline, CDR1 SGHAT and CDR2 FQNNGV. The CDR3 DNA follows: TGTGCCAGCAGCTTAACAACAGATACGCAGTATTTT. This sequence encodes CASSLTTDTQYF. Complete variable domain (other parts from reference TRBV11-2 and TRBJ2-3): EAGVAQSPRYKIIEKRQSVAFWCNPISGHATLYWYQQILGQGPKLLIQFQNNGVVDDSQLPKDRFSAERLKGVDSTLKIQPAKLEDSAVYLCASSLTTDTQYFGPGTRLTVL.

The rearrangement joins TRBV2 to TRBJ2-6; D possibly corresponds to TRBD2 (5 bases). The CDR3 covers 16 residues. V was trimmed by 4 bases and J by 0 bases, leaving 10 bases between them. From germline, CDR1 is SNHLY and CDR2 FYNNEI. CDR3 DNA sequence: TGTGCCAGCAGTGGGAGGTTTGTCTCTGGGGCCAACGTCCTGACTTTC. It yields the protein CASSGRFVSGANVLTF. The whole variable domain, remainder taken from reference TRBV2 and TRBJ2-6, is EPEVTQTPSHQVTQMGQEVILRCVPISNHLYFYWYRQILGQKVEFLVSFYNNEISEKSEIFDDQFSVERPDGSNFTLKIRSTKLEDSAMYFCASSGRFVSGANVLTFGAGSRLTVL.

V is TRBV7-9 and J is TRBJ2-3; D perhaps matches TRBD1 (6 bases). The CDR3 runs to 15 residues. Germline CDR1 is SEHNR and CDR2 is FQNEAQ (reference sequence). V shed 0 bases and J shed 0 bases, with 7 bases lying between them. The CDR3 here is CASSLAQGSTDTQYF. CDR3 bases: TGTGCCAGCAGCTTAGCGCAGGGGAGCACAGATACGCAGTATTTT.

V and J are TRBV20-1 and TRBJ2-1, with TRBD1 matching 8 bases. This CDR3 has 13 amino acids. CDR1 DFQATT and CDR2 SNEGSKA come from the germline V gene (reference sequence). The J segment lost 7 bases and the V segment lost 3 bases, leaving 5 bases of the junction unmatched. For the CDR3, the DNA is TGCAGTGCTAGTCGCAGGGGGCGGAATGAGCAGTTCTTC. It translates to CSASRRGRNEQFF.

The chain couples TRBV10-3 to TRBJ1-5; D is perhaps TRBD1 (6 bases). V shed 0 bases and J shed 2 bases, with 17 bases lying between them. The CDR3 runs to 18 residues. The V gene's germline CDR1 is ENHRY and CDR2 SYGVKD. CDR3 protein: CAISESSQAPGGNQPQHF. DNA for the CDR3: TGTGCCATCAGTGAGTCTTCTCAGGCCCCAGGGGGCAATCAGCCCCAGCATTTT.

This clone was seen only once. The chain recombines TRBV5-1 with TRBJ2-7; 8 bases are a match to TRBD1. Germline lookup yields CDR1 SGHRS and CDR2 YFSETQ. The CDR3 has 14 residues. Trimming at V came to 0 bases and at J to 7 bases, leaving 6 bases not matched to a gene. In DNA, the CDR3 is TGCGCCAGCAGCTTGGGGACAGGGCCTTTTGAGCAGTACTTC. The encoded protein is CASSLGTGPFEQYF. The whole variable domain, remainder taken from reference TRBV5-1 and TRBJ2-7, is KAGVTQTPRYLIKTRGQQVTLSCSPISGHRSVSWYQQTPGQGLQFLFEYFSETQRNKGNFPGRFSGRQFSNSRSEMNVSTLELGDSALYLCASSLGTGPFEQYFGPGTRLTVT.

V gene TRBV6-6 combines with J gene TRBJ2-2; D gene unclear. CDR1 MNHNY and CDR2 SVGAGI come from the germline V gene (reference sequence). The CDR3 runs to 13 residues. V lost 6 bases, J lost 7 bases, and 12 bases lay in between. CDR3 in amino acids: CASSTLSGGELFF. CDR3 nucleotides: TGTGCCAGCAGCACCCTCTCAGGCGGGGAGCTGTTTTTT.

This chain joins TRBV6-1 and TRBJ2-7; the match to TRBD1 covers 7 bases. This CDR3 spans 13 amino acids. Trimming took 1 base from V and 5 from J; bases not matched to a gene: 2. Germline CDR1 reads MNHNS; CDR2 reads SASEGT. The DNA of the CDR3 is TGTGCCAGCAGTGAAGACAGGGGCCACGAGCAGTACTTC. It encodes CASSEDRGHEQYF.